This TCR beta chain emerged from a study of graft-versus-host responses after intestinal transplantation. General study results and limits: Investigators detected GvH clones in recipient marrow, with some emerging earlier in ileum or blood. Graft-donor T cell macrochimerism in patients accompanied high graft-versus-host to host-versus-graft clonal ratios in allografts.

The count of this clone is one. Its target is unknown. Repertoires were generated with immunoSEQ multiplex PCR, while TCRdb's copy carries only in-frame clones and drops some. The data hold roughly 28,000 clones, with around 94% observed a single time. The sequenced sample was PBMCs, obtained about 65 days after intestinal transplant. This clonotype was obtained from a human patient who received an intestinal transplant, so some T cells may come from the graft donor.

The CDR3 sequence is CASRLAENEQFF. In nucleotides, the CDR3 is TGTGCCAGTAGACTAGCCGAAAATGAGCAGTTCTTC. This rearrangement joins TRBV7-9 to TRBJ2-1; TRBD2 aligns across 7 bases. J lost 7 bases, V lost 9 bases, and 6 bases had no gene match. This CDR3 contains 12 residues. The V gene's germline CDR1 is SEHNR and CDR2 FQNEAQ (reference sequence). Using reference TRBV7-9 and TRBJ2-1 for the parts outside the CDR3, the full variable domain is DTGVSQNPRHKITKRGQNVTFRCDPISEHNRLYWYRQTLGQGPEFLTYFQNEAQLEKSRLLSDRFSAERPKGSFSTLEIQRTEQGDSAMYLCASRLAENEQFFGPGTRLTVL.